This is a list of T cell receptor beta chains from one sample in a study of glioma-infiltrating T cells after dendritic cell vaccination. Measured with immunoSEQ multiplex PCR; TCRdb has only the in-frame clones, and not every one. The data contain roughly 80,000 clones, about 90% of them singletons. The specimen comprised blood, sampled before dendritic cell vaccination. Source of these receptors: a human donor with glioblastoma. Both conserved end residues are part of each CDR3. The D gene is left open where the match is weak. Size values are once, few and many counts, or a class for expanded clones, and some rows have none.

clone_size,d_call,v_call,j_call,cdr3_aa,cdr3_nt
NA,TRBD2,TRBV2,TRBJ2-3,CASIEGLAANTQYF,TGTGCCAGCATCGAGGGACTAGCGGCGAATACGCAGTATTTT
NA,NA,TRBV25-1,TRBJ1-1,CASRERLSTEAFF,TGTGCCAGCAGGGAAAGATTGAGCACTGAAGCTTTCTTT
NA,TRBD2,TRBV13,TRBJ2-1,CASSLGLAALNEQFF,TGTGCCAGCAGCTTAGGACTAGCGGCCTTAAATGAGCAGTTCTTC
NA,TRBD1,TRBV25-1,TRBJ1-4,CASSEYDGTGEEKLFF,TGTGCCAGCAGTGAATACGATGGAACAGGGGAAGAAAAACTGTTTTTT
NA,NA,TRBV10-3,TRBJ2-3,CAISDRAGRADTQYF,TGTGCCATCAGTGACCGGGCGGGTAGGGCAGATACGCAGTATTTT
NA,TRBD2,TRBV11-2,TRBJ2-5,CASSQGTSGNQETQYF,TGTGCCAGCAGCCAAGGGACTAGCGGAAACCAAGAGACCCAGTACTTC
NA,NA,TRBV11-3,TRBJ2-2,CASSPGITGELFF,TGTGCCAGCAGCCCGGGAATCACCGGGGAGCTGTTTTTT
NA,NA,TRBV18,TRBJ2-6,CASSPLQAPSGANVLTF,TGTGCCAGCTCACCACTCCAGGCCCCCTCTGGGGCCAACGTCCTGACTTTC
NA,NA,TRBV29-1,TRBJ1-1,CSVPLTGQNTEAFF,TGCAGCGTTCCCTTGACAGGACAGAACACTGAAGCTTTCTTT
once,NA,TRBV5-1,TRBJ2-7,CASSEDYYEQYF,TGCGCCAGCAGCGAAGACTACTACGAGCAGTACTTC
NA,NA,TRBV19,TRBJ2-7,CASSTSDTGEQYF,TGTGCCAGTAGTACTTCCGACACAGGAGAGCAGTACTTC
NA,NA,TRBV18,TRBJ2-7,CASSPAAGSSYEQYF,TGTGCCAGCTCACCAGCCGCGGGCAGCTCCTACGAGCAGTACTTC
NA,TRBD1,TRBV9,TRBJ1-6,CASSLGQSSYNSPLHF,TGTGCCAGCAGCTTGGGACAGAGCTCCTATAATTCACCCCTCCACTTT
NA,NA,TRBV6-5,TRBJ2-7,CASSYAGQPTYEQYF,TGTGCCAGCAGTTACGCGGGACAGCCAACCTACGAGCAGTACTTC
once,TRBD1,TRBV19,TRBJ2-3,CASSISTGTGFTDTQYF,TGTGCCAGTAGTATATCGACCGGGACAGGCTTCACAGATACGCAGTATTTT
NA,NA,TRBV19,TRBJ2-2,CASSSTGTGELFF,TGTGCCAGTAGTTCCACAGGGACCGGGGAGCTGTTTTTT
NA,TRBD1,TRBV19,TRBJ2-7,CASSTSGTGAEQYF,TGTGCCAGTAGTACGTCCGGGACAGGGGCCGAGCAGTACTTC
NA,TRBD1,TRBV19,TRBJ1-1,CASSQRTGGANRVTEAFF,TGTGCCAGTAGTCAGAGGACAGGGGGCGCGAATAGAGTCACTGAAGCTTTCTTT
NA,NA,TRBV9,TRBJ1-1,CASSVDVGGLNTEAFF,TGTGCCAGCAGCGTAGACGTCGGGGGACTAAACACTGAAGCTTTCTTT
NA,NA,TRBV4-2,TRBJ2-4,CASSPGLGAHGDIQYF,TGTGCCAGCAGCCCTGGCCTGGGGGCCCACGGGGACATTCAGTACTTC
NA,TRBD2,TRBV10-3,TRBJ2-1,CATRTSGTINEQFF,TGTGCCACCAGAACTAGCGGGACGATCAATGAGCAGTTCTTC
NA,NA,TRBV15,TRBJ2-2,CATSRVFDTGELFF,TGTGCCACCAGCAGAGTCTTTGACACCGGGGAGCTGTTTTTT
NA,NA,TRBV21-1,TRBJ1-2,CASSKTGTGVGGYTF,TGTGCCAGCAGCAAAACCGGGACAGGGGTTGGTGGCTACACCTTC
NA,NA,TRBV18,TRBJ1-4,CASSPESGGGNEKLFF,TGTGCCAGCTCACCAGAGTCCGGGGGAGGCAATGAAAAACTGTTTTTT
NA,TRBD2,TRBV30,TRBJ2-3,CAWSVPAGDLSGTDTQYF,TGTGCCTGGAGTGTACCAGCGGGGGATTTATCGGGCACAGATACGCAGTATTTT
NA,NA,TRBV18,TRBJ2-7,CASSPMTVSTYEQYF,TGTGCCAGCTCACCTATGACAGTTTCGACCTACGAGCAGTACTTC
NA,NA,TRBV2,TRBJ2-3,CASSRQSSTDTQYF,TGTGCCAGCAGTCGACAGAGTTCCACAGATACGCAGTATTTT
NA,NA,TRBV29-1,TRBJ2-7,CSVDLWGDNEQYF,TGCAGCGTTGACCTGTGGGGGGATAACGAGCAGTACTTC
NA,NA,TRBV5-1,TRBJ2-1,CASSLQGNEQFF,TGCGCCAGCAGCTTACAGGGAAATGAGCAGTTCTTC
NA,NA,TRBV19,TRBJ2-1,CASSISGYEQFF,TGTGCCAGTAGTATTTCAGGGTATGAGCAGTTCTTC
NA,NA,TRBV6-1,TRBJ2-2,CASAEVGTGELFF,TGTGCCAGTGCCGAGGTCGGCACCGGGGAGCTGTTTTTT
NA,NA,TRBV9,TRBJ2-1,CASSVADSPGYNEQFF,TGTGCCAGCAGCGTAGCTGACAGTCCCGGGTACAATGAGCAGTTCTTC
NA,NA,TRBV6-5,TRBJ2-3,CASSSLQSYTDTQYF,TGTGCCAGCAGTTCCTTACAATCATACACAGATACGCAGTATTTT
few,NA,TRBV19,TRBJ1-1,CASSIEGRGTEAFF,TGTGCCAGTAGTATAGAAGGCCGCGGGACTGAAGCTTTCTTT
NA,TRBD1,TRBV14,TRBJ2-5,CASSHGTGGQTQYF,TGTGCCAGCAGCCATGGGACAGGGGGACAGACCCAGTACTTC
few,TRBD1,TRBV19,TRBJ1-2,CASRGQGRNGYTF,TGTGCCAGTAGGGGACAGGGAAGGAATGGCTACACCTTC
NA,NA,TRBV29-1,TRBJ2-7,CSVEYSLGAGRYF,TGCAGCGTTGAATATTCCCTGGGGGCTGGGCGGTACTTC
NA,NA,TRBV29-1,TRBJ2-3,CSVAVLDTQYF,TGCAGCGTAGCGGTACTCGATACGCAGTATTTT
NA,NA,TRBV5-4,TRBJ2-1,CASSWEAGSSYNEQFF,TGTGCCAGCAGCTGGGAGGCAGGGAGCTCCTACAATGAGCAGTTCTTC
NA,NA,TRBV25-1,TRBJ2-7,CASSDSGVRGEQYF,TGTGCCAGCAGTGACTCGGGGGTCCGAGGGGAGCAGTACTTC
NA,NA,TRBV19,TRBJ1-6,CASSITWRSPLHF,TGTGCCAGTAGTATCACCTGGAGGTCACCCCTCCACTTT
NA,TRBD1,TRBV5-1,TRBJ2-2,CASRRGQVKVGELFF,TGCGCCAGCAGGCGGGGACAGGTTAAGGTCGGGGAGCTGTTTTTT
NA,NA,TRBV10-3,TRBJ1-5,CAVDGGANSNQPQHF,TGTGCCGTCGACGGGGGGGCCAATAGCAATCAGCCCCAGCATTTT
few,NA,TRBV6-1,TRBJ1-1,CASSVNSDTEAFF,TGTGCCAGCAGTGTGAACAGTGACACTGAAGCTTTCTTT
NA,TRBD1,TRBV2,TRBJ2-7,CASSSRDRGPGEQYF,TGTGCCAGCAGCTCACGGGACAGGGGGCCTGGCGAGCAGTACTTC